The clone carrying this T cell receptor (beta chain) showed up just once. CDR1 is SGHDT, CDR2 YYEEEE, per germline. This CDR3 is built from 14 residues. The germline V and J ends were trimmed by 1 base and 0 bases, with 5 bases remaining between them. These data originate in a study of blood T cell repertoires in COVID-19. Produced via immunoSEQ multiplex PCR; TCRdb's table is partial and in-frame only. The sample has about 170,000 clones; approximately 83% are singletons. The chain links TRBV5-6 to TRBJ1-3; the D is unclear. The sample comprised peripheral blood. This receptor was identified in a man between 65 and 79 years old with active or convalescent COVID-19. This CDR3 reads CASSLRSSGNTIYF. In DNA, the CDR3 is TGTGCCAGCAGCTTGAGGAGCTCTGGAAACACCATATATTTT. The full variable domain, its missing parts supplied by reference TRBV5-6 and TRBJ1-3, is DAGVTQSPTHLIKTRGQQVTLRCSPKSGHDTVSWYQQALGQGPQFIFQYYEEEERQRGNFPDRFSGHQFPNYSSELNVNALLLGDSALYLCASSLRSSGNTIYFGEGSWLTVV.